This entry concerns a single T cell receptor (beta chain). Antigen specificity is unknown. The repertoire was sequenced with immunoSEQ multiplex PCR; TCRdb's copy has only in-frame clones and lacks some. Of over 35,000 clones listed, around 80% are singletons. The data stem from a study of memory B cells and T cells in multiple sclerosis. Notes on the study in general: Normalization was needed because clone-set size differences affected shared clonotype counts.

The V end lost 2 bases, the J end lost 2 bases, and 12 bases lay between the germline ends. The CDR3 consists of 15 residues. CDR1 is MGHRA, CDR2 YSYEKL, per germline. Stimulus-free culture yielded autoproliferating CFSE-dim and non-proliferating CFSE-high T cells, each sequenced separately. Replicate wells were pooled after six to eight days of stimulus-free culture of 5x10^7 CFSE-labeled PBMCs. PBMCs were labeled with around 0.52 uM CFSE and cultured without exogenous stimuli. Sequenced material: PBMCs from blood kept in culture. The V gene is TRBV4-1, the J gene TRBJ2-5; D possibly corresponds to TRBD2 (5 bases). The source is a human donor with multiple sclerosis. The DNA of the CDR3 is TGCGCCAGCAGCCAATTTCAGAGGAGGCAAGAGACCCAGTACTTC. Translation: CASSQFQRRQETQYF.